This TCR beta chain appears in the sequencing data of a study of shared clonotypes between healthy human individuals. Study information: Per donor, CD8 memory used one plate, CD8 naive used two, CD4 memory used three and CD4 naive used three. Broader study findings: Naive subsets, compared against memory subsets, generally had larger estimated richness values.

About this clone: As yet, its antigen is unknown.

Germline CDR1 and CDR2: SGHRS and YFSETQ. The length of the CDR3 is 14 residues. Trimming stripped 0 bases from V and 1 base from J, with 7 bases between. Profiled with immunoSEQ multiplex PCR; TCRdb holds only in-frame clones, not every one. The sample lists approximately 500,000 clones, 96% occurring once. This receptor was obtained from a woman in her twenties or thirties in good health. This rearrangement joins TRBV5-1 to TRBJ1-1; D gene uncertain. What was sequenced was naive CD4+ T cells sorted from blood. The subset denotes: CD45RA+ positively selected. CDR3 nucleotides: TGCGCCAGCAGCTTGGAGGGTAGGAACACTGAAGCTTTCTTT. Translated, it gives CASSLEGRNTEAFF.